This paragraph covers one T cell receptor beta chain sequence. Its antigen is currently unknown. The data originate from a study of T cells expressing NK-cell markers. Turning to the study itself: In sorted CD3+CD56+NKG2C+, CD3+CD56+NKG2C- and CD3+CD56-NKG2C+ T cells, TCR beta repertoires were obtained. The authors sequenced eight donors, of whom seven were HCMV-seropositive and one was seronegative. Overall study results and limits: Six of the donors carried dominant NKG2C+ clonotypes that took up about 1.0-7.0% of their CD8+ T cells.

This CDR3 has 18 amino acids. The germline gives CDR1 MNHEY, CDR2 SVGAGI. Using the 5' RACE reads, TCRdb records one entry per CDR3 protein without DNA. The sample data list around 550,000 distinct CDR3 sequences. The sequenced material came from blood T cells: a sorted CD56 or NKG2C T cell subset, CD4+ or CD8+ T cells, or bulk PBMC T cells (not recorded which). The receptor comes from a man between 18 and 35 years old in good health. J is TRBJ2-1 and V is TRBV6-5; TCRdb calls TRBD2, which cannot be checked without DNA. CDR3 loop: CASSYDIAQDSGNNEQFF.